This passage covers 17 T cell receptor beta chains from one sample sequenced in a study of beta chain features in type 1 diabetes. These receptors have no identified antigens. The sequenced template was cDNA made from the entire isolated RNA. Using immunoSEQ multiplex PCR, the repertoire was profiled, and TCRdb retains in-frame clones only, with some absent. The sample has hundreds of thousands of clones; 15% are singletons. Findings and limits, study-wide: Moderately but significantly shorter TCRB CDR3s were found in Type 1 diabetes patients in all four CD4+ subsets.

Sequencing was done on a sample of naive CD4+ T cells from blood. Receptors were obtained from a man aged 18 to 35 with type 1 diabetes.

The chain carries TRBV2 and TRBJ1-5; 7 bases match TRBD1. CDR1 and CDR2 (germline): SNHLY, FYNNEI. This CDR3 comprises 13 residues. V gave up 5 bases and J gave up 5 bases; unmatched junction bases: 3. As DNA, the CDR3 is TGTGCCAGCAGTCGGGACAGCGATCAGCCCCAGCATTTT. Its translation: CASSRDSDQPQHF.

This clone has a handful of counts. The CDR3 region has the DNA TGTGCCAGCAGCTACAGTGATAGCAATCAGCCCCAGCATTTT. This gives the protein CASSYSDSNQPQHF. The rearrangement links TRBV7-9 to TRBJ1-5; the D is unclear. This CDR3 region has 14 residues. The V and J ends lost 4 bases and 0 bases respectively, with 7 bases between them. The germline V gene encodes CDR1 SEHNR and CDR2 FQNEAQ (reference sequence).

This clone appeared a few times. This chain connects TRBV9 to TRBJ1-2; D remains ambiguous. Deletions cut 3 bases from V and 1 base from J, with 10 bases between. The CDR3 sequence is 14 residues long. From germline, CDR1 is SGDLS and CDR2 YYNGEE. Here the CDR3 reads CASSGRESNYGYTF. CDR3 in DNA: TGTGCCAGCAGCGGGCGGGAGAGTAACTATGGCTACACCTTC.

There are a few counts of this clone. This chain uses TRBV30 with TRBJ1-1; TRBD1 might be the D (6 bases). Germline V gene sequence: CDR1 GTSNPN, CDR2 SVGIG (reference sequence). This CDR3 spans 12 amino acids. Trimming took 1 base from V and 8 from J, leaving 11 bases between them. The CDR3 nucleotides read TGTGCCTGGAGTGCACAGGGAAAAGAAGCTTTCTTT. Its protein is CAWSAQGKEAFF. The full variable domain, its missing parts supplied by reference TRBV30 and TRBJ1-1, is SQTIHQWPATLVQPVGSPLSLECTVEGTSNPNLYWYRQAAGRGLQLLFYSVGIGQISSEVPQNLSASRPQDRQFILSSKKLLLSDSGFYLCAWSAQGKEAFFGQGTRLTVV.

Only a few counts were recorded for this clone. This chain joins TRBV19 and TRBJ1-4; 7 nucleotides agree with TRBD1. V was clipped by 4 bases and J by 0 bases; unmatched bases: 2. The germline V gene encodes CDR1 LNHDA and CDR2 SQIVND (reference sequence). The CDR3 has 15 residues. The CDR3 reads CASSTGQATNEKLFF. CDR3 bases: TGTGCCAGTAGTACCGGACAGGCAACTAATGAAAAACTGTTTTTT.

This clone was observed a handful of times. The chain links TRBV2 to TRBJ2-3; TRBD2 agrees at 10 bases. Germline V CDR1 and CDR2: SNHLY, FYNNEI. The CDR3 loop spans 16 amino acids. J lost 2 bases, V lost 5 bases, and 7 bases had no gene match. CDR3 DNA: TGTGCCAGCAGTTTGCGTAGCGGGGGGAACACAGATACGCAGTATTTT. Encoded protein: CASSLRSGGNTDTQYF.

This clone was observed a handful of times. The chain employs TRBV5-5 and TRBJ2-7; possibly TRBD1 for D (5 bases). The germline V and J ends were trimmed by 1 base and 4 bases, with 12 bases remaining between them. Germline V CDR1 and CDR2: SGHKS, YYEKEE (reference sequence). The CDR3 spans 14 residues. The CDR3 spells CASSLPAGWYEQYF. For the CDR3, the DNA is TGTGCCAGCAGCTTGCCCGCAGGGTGGTACGAGCAGTACTTC. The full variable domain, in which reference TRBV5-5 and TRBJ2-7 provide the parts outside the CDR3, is DAGVTQSPTHLIKTRGQQVTLRCSPISGHKSVSWYQQVLGQGPQFIFQYYEKEERGRGNFPDRFSARQFPNYSSELNVNALLLGDSALYLCASSLPAGWYEQYFGPGTRLTVT.

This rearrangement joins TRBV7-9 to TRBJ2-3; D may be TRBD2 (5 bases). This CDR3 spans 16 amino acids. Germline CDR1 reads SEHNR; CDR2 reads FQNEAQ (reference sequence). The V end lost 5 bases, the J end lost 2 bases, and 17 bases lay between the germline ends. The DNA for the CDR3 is TGTGCCAGCAGCCATATACGAGGGTCAGTCACAGATACGCAGTATTTT. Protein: CASSHIRGSVTDTQYF.

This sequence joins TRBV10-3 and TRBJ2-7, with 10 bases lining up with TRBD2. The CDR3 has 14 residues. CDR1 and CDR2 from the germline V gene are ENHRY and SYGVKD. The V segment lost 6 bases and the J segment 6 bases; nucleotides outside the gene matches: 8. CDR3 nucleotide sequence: TGTGCCATCAGGTTGGCTAGCGGGAGTAGCGAGCAGTACTTC. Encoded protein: CAIRLASGSSEQYF.

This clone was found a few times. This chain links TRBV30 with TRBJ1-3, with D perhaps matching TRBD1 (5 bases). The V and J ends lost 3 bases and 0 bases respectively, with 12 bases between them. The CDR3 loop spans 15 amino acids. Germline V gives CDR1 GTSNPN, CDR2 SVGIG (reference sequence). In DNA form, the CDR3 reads TGTGCCTGGAGCTGGGACTGGAGCTCTGGAAACACCATATATTTT. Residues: CAWSWDWSSGNTIYF. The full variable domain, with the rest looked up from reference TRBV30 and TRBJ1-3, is SQTIHQWPATLVQPVGSPLSLECTVEGTSNPNLYWYRQAAGRGLQLLFYSVGIGQISSEVPQNLSASRPQDRQFILSSKKLLLSDSGFYLCAWSWDWSSGNTIYFGEGSWLTVV.

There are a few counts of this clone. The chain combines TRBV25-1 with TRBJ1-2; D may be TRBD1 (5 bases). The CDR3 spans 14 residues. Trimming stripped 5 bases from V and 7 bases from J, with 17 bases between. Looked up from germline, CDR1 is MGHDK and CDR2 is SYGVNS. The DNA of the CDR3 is TGTGCCAGCAGTAGTGCGGGGGAAGCTTCTGGCTACACCTTC. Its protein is CASSSAGEASGYTF.

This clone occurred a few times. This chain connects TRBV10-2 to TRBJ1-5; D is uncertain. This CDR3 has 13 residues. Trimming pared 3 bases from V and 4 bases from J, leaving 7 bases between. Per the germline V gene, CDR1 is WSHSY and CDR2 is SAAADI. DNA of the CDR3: TGCGCCAGCAGTGAAATAGCAAATCAGCCCCAGCATTTT. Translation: CASSEIANQPQHF.

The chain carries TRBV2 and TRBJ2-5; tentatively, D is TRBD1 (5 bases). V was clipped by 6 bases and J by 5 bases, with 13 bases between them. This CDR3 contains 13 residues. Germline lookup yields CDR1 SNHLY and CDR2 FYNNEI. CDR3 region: CASRRQPGETQYF. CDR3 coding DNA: TGTGCCAGCAGGAGACAGCCTGGGGAGACCCAGTACTTC.

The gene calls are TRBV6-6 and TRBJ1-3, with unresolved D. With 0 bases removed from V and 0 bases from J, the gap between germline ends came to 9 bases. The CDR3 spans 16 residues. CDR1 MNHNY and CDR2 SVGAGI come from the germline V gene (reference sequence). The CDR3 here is CASSYSSGVSGNTIYF. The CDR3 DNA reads TGTGCCAGCAGTTACTCGAGCGGGGTCTCTGGAAACACCATATATTTT.

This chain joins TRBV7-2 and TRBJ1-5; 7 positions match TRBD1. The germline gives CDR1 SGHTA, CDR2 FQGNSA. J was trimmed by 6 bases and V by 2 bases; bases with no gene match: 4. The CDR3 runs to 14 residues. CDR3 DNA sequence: TGTGCCAGCAGCTTACAGGGGGTGGGTCAGCCCCAGCATTTT. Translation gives CASSLQGVGQPQHF.

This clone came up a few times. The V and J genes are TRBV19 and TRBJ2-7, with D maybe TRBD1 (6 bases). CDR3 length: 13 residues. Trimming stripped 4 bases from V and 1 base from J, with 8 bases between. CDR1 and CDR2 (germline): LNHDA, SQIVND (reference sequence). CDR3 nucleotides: TGTGCCAGTAGTACCACAGGGTCCTACGAGCAGTACTTC. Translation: CASSTTGSYEQYF.

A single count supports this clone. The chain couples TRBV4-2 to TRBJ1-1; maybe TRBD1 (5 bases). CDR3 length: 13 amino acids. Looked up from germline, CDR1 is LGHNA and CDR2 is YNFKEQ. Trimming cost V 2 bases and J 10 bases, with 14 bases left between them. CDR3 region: CASSQRTGRRAFF. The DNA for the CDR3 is TGTGCCAGCAGCCAACGAACAGGAAGGAGAGCTTTCTTT.